This T cell receptor (beta chain) was captured in a study of shared clonotypes between healthy human individuals. Findings of the study overall: On the whole, naive subsets had larger estimated richness than memory subsets had.

J gave up 5 bases and V 3 bases, and 11 bases lay outside the gene matches. The CDR3 length is 16 residues. Per germline, CDR1 GTSNPN and CDR2 SVGIG (reference sequence). Points on this clone: Its target is not known.

Profiling relied on immunoSEQ multiplex PCR, and the TCRdb table lists in-frame clones only, not all of them. Altogether nearly 1,000,000 clones are present, approximately 80% being singletons, with the ten largest covering 1.5%. The TCR sequence derives from a man aged 18-30 years in good health. The chain joins TRBV30 to TRBJ2-2, with 8 nucleotides matching TRBD1. The sequenced sample was memory CD4+ T cells sorted from blood. The subset denotes: CD45RA-negative fraction. Here the CDR3 DNA reads TGTGCCTGGAGCGGCCGGACAGGGTGGGCGACCGGGGAGCTGTTTTTT. Its protein is CAWSGRTGWATGELFF.